One sample yielded the 23 T cell receptor beta chains listed below, sequenced in a study of T cells in Graves' hyperthyroidism and ophthalmopathy. What was amplified from RNA transcripts were TCR beta CDR3 regions. HTBI primers were the set used in a first-round RT-PCR of the TCR CDR3. TCRdb recomputed calls from the multiplex PCR reads with MiXCR, one row per CDR3 protein. The data contain hundreds of thousands of distinct CDR3 sequences, approximately 16% of them seen just once; the ten biggest clones take up around 3.3%. Sample: blood. These receptors were obtained from a woman aged 40 to 50 with Graves' ophthalmopathy.

The chain joins TRBV5-1 to TRBJ2-5; D might be TRBD1 (5 bases). The CDR3 extends over 15 amino acids. Germline values: CDR1 SGHRS, CDR2 YFSETQ. The V end lost 1 base, the J end lost 3 bases, and 13 bases lay between the germline ends. CDR3 DNA: TGCGCCAGCAGCTTGAGTCCACAGGACAAAGAGACCCAGTACTTC. It is translated as CASSLSPQDKETQYF.

As regards this clonotype: A much larger clone differs from this one at a single base, so this may be a read error. The chain has TRBV7-8 and TRBJ2-5; D is possibly TRBD1 (7 bases). The germline V gene has CDR1 SGHVS and CDR2 FQNEAQ. The CDR3 is made up of 17 amino acids. CDR3: CASGLNSRLTGRETQYF. CDR3 in DNA: TGTGCCAGCGGCTTAAATTCCAGGCTGACAGGGAGGGAGACCCAGTACTTC.

The chain uses TRBV24-1 and TRBJ2-7, with 7 bases that match TRBD1. The ends lost 5 bases at V and 1 base at J; junction bases unmatched: 4. Germline-derived CDR1 and CDR2 are KGHDR and SFDVKD. CDR3 length: 14 amino acids. The CDR3, as DNA: TGTGCCACCAGTGCGACAGGGAAGTCCTACGAGCAGTACTTC. It codes for CATSATGKSYEQYF.

CDR3 bases: TGTGCCAGTAGCCCGGGGACATTGGTAGCTTTCTTT. This gives the protein CASSPGTLVAFF. This chain joins TRBV19 and TRBJ1-1, with D perhaps matching TRBD1 (6 bases). Deletions cut 6 bases from V and 10 bases from J, with 15 bases between. The CDR3 totals 12 residues. The V gene's germline CDR1 is LNHDA and CDR2 SQIVND (reference sequence).

Only one count was recorded for this clonotype. At one end the junction does not follow the germline gene, possibly because of a read error. The chain is built from TRBV18 and TRBJ2-5; D is unresolved. Looked up from germline, CDR1 is KGHSH and CDR2 is LQKENI. The CDR3 runs to 12 residues. The chain's CDR3 is CASSPGQETRYF. CDR3 nucleotide sequence: TGTGCCAGCTCACCAGGCCAAGAGACCCGGTACTTC. Using reference TRBV18 and TRBJ2-5 for the parts outside the CDR3, the full variable domain is NAGVMQNPRHLVRRRGQEARLRCSPMKGHSHVYWYRQLPEEGLKFMVYLQKENIIDESGMPKERFSAEFPKEGPSILRIQQVVRGDSAAYFCASSPGQETRYFGPGTRLLVL.

V is TRBV5-1 and J is TRBJ1-2, with D possibly being TRBD1 (5 bases). V was pared by 4 bases and J by 4 bases, with 14 bases between. The CDR3 spans 14 residues. Germline CDR1 reads SGHRS; CDR2 reads YFSETQ. The CDR3 DNA reads TGCGCCAGCAGCGCGGAGGGACCGAGCTATGGCTACACCTTC. Translation: CASSAEGPSYGYTF.

Concerning this clonotype: This may stem from a read error, because a much larger clone lies one nucleotide away. The chain employs TRBV11-2 and TRBJ1-5; D is unclear. The V end was cut by 5 bases, the J end by 1 base, with 12 bases between. Germline V gene data show CDR1 as SGHAT and CDR2 as FQNNGV. The CDR3 runs to 15 residues. Written as DNA, the CDR3 is TGTGCCAGCAGCCCCTGGGAGTTGAGCAATCAGCCCCAGCATTTT. Encoded protein: CASSPWELSNQPQHF.

The J gene is TRBJ2-3, the V gene TRBV19, with 9 bases aligning to TRBD1. J was trimmed by 5 bases and V by 5 bases; bases with no gene match: 11. This CDR3 has 16 residues. Germline CDR1 reads LNHDA; CDR2 reads SQIVND (reference sequence). CDR3 nucleotides: TGTGCCAGTAGTCCAGGGACAGGGCAGAAGGGAGATACGCAGTATTTT. Translating gives CASSPGTGQKGDTQYF. Looking up the rest from reference TRBV19 and TRBJ2-3 gives the full variable domain: DGGITQSPKYLFRKEGQNVTLSCEQNLNHDAMYWYRQDPGQGLRLIYYSQIVNDFQKGDIAEGYSVSREKKESFPLTVTSAQKNPTAFYLCASSPGTGQKGDTQYFGPGTRLTVL.

This clonotype was detected a few times. The V and J genes are TRBV14 and TRBJ1-1, with 9 positions matching TRBD1. Trimming at V came to 10 bases and at J to 5 bases, leaving 11 bases not matched to a gene. Looked up from germline, CDR1 is SGHDN and CDR2 is FVKESK. CDR3 length: 14 amino acids. This CDR3 is CATKVGQGNTEAFF. The DNA of the CDR3 is TGTGCCACCAAAGTTGGACAGGGGAATACTGAAGCTTTCTTT.

This clonotype has ten or more counts. The chain couples TRBV7-8 to TRBJ2-5; TRBD1 is a possible D gene (5 bases). The CDR3 contains 13 residues. The V end was cut by 8 bases, the J end by 4 bases, with 14 bases between. CDR1 SGHVS and CDR2 FQNEAQ come from the germline V gene. The CDR3: CASRAGMRETQYF. As DNA, the CDR3 is TGTGCCAGCCGGGCAGGGATGAGAGAGACCCAGTACTTC.

At least ten counts were recorded for this clonotype. J is TRBJ1-1 and V is TRBV12-3 or TRBV12-4; 7 bases are a match to TRBD1. V dropped 1 base and J dropped 11; count of bases not matched to a gene: 7. The CDR3 is 13 residues long. Here the CDR3 reads CASSLGQGGLAFF. DNA for the CDR3: TGTGCCAGCAGTTTAGGACAGGGCGGACTCGCTTTCTTT.

This clonotype showed up many times. This sequence joins TRBV5-1 and TRBJ1-2; 8 nucleotides line up with TRBD1. CDR3 length equals 16 residues. Germline lookup yields CDR1 SGHRS and CDR2 YFSETQ. V was clipped by 5 bases and J by 1 base; unmatched bases: 10. This chain's CDR3 is CASSPDRAKLNYGYTF. The CDR3 region has the DNA TGCGCCAGCAGTCCGGACAGGGCTAAACTTAACTATGGCTACACCTTC. The full variable domain, completed using reference TRBV5-1 and TRBJ1-2, is KAGVTQTPRYLIKTRGQQVTLSCSPISGHRSVSWYQQTPGQGLQFLFEYFSETQRNKGNFPGRFSGRQFSNSRSEMNVSTLELGDSALYLCASSPDRAKLNYGYTFGSGTRLTVV.

This clonotype showed up many times. The chain is built from TRBV12-3 or TRBV12-4 and TRBJ2-1; D could derive from TRBD1 or TRBD2 (6 bases each). This CDR3 contains 14 residues. Deletions cut 8 bases from V and 7 bases from J, with 18 bases between. CDR3 residues: CASEGGLSQNEQFF. The CDR3 DNA sequence: TGTGCCAGCGAGGGGGGACTCTCCCAAAATGAGCAGTTCTTC.

This clonotype was found many times. The chain carries TRBV18 and TRBJ2-7; 8 nucleotides line up with TRBD1. Germline V gives CDR1 KGHSH, CDR2 LQKENI. With V trimmed by 2 bases and J by 5 bases, 5 bases remained unmatched. The CDR3 totals 14 residues. CDR3 sequence reads: CASSPLGQGNEQYF. Here the CDR3 DNA reads TGTGCCAGCTCACCATTAGGACAGGGTAACGAGCAGTACTTC.

This chain connects TRBV7-2 to TRBJ2-5; TRBD2 matches 8 bases. V shed 7 bases and J 5 bases; nucleotides not matched to a gene: 9. The CDR3 is 14 residues long. CDR1 is SGHTA, CDR2 FQGNSA, per germline. CDR3 in DNA: TGTGCCAGCACCCAACTAGGCGGGGGGGAGACCCAGTACTTC. Translating it yields CASTQLGGGETQYF.

The rearrangement links TRBV15 to TRBJ1-5; 8 bases are shared with TRBD1. Germline V CDR1 and CDR2: LNHNV, YYDKDF (reference sequence). V was clipped by 4 bases and J by 2 bases; unmatched bases: 1. The CDR3 extends over 14 amino acids. CDR3 coding DNA: TGTGCCACCAGCACGGACAGGGGCAATCAGCCCCAGCATTTT. As protein: CATSTDRGNQPQHF.

The genes are TRBV20-1 and TRBJ2-7, with D possibly matching TRBD2 (5 bases). The V end was cut by 3 bases, the J end by 4 bases, with 16 bases between. Germline V gene lookup returns CDR1 DFQATT and CDR2 SNEGSKA (reference sequence). The CDR3 loop spans 14 amino acids. CDR3 in DNA: TGCAGTGCTAGGTTAGAGGGAGTCGAGTACGAGCAGTACTTC. It specifies CSARLEGVEYEQYF.

The rearrangement joins TRBV4-1 to TRBJ2-1, with 8 bases identical to TRBD2. Germline V lookup: CDR1 MGHRA, CDR2 YSYEKL. V shed 0 bases, J shed 5 bases, and the junction held 12 bases outside the gene matches. This CDR3 comprises 18 residues. CDR3 sequence: CASSQDETGVAGNNEQFF. CDR3 sequence (DNA): TGCGCCAGCAGCCAAGACGAGACCGGGGTAGCGGGAAACAATGAGCAGTTCTTC.

The sample holds a few counts of this clonotype. The chain uses TRBV20-1 and TRBJ1-1; D remains ambiguous. V was pared by 6 bases and J by 5 bases, with 7 bases between. This CDR3 is built from 10 residues. Germline CDR1 reads DFQATT; CDR2 reads SNEGSKA (reference sequence). CDR3 sequence reads: CSALRTEAFF. The CDR3, as DNA: TGCAGTGCCCTCCGGACTGAAGCTTTCTTT.

This clonotype has just a few counts. This rearrangement joins TRBV20-1 to TRBJ2-1, with no clear D. CDR3 length equals 15 residues. CDR1 DFQATT and CDR2 SNEGSKA come from the germline V gene (reference sequence). The V end was cut by 4 bases, the J end by 0 bases, with 13 bases between. CDR3 amino acids: CSATKADRSYNEQFF. Here the CDR3 DNA reads TGCAGTGCTACAAAGGCTGATCGCTCCTACAATGAGCAGTTCTTC.

The chain uses TRBV20-1 and TRBJ2-2; D gene ambiguous. Germline CDR1 and CDR2: DFQATT and SNEGSKA (reference sequence). V gave up 1 base and J gave up 0 bases, with 12 bases separating them. The CDR3 extends over 16 amino acids. CDR3 sequence: CSARGGTVTNTGELFF. CDR3 bases: TGCAGTGCTAGAGGTGGCACAGTCACGAACACCGGGGAGCTGTTTTTT.

This clonotype was counted a few times. The rearrangement uses TRBV5-5 and TRBJ2-7; D uncertain. The CDR3 runs to 13 residues. The germline gives CDR1 SGHKS, CDR2 YYEKEE (reference sequence). Trimming removed 0 bases at V and 4 bases at J, with 8 bases between. This chain's CDR3 is CASSLDIWYEQYF. The CDR3 region has the DNA TGTGCCAGCAGCTTGGACATTTGGTACGAGCAGTACTTC. Based on the CDR3 plus reference TRBV5-5 and TRBJ2-7, the full variable domain is DAGVTQSPTHLIKTRGQQVTLRCSPISGHKSVSWYQQVLGQGPQFIFQYYEKEERGRGNFPDRFSARQFPNYSSELNVNALLLGDSALYLCASSLDIWYEQYFGPGTRLTVT.

At least ten counts were recorded for this clonotype. This chain links TRBV3-1 with TRBJ2-7; weak D call: TRBD2 (6 bases). The V end was cut by 5 bases, the J end by 2 bases, with 16 bases between. The CDR3 consists of 15 residues. Germline CDR1 LGHDT, CDR2 YNNKEL (reference sequence). CDR3 nucleotide sequence: TGTGCCAGCAGCTCAAGGGGAGGCCTACCCTACGAGCAGTACTTC. It is translated as CASSSRGGLPYEQYF.